A single TCR beta chain is shown here with its context. This clonotype was counted between two and nine times. It lacks a known antigen. It has no much larger one-base neighbor in the sample; base qualities were not kept. To demonstrate the VDJtools post-analysis software, the study profiled TCR beta repertoires from the peripheral blood of 10 to 15 young patients with multiple sclerosis. The patients with multiple sclerosis were children and adolescents between about 6 and 16 years of age. Library preparation used PCR. TCRdb shows the sequencer as Illumina HiSeq 2500. Unique molecular identifiers were incorporated into TCR beta cDNA libraries to reduce PCR and sequencing biases. Roughly 500,000 cDNA molecules were obtained per 1 to 10 million input T cells, so each molecule approximated one T cell. The patient libraries were prepared and sequenced using the same protocol as the earlier healthy control dataset. Within a given batch, samples were prepared together, multiplexed and sequenced on the same HiSeq lane. The original pipeline was this. MIGEC handled the raw barcoded reads, throwing out single-read molecular identifier groups before consensus assembly and CDR3 extraction. Clonotype tables were post-analysed with VDJtools, normalizing diversity by down-sampling all datasets to the smallest sample size. Repertoire overlap clustering matched CDR3 amino acid but not nucleotide sequences to correct batch-related cross-sample contamination. Through fastp at Q25 and MiXCR, TCRdb rebuilt clones from the public reads, retaining in-frame beta chains. Identical CDR3 protein sequences are pooled into one entry, listed with their most common genes and DNA. These V and J calls are TCRdb output, not the study's own analysis. The sample records hundreds of thousands of distinct CDR3 sequences, roughly 58% of which are singletons. The top ten constitute about 4.5% of the sample.

These data come from a study of post-analysis software for immune sequencing data (dated by TCRdb to between 2015 and 2016). With respect to the entire study: Relapsing-remitting, secondary progressive and progressive-relapsing multiple sclerosis were recorded as disease courses, and subtype annotation was lacking for some patients. The patient repertoires were set against eleven to twelve previously published healthy control repertoires from donors whose ages ranged from 6 to 25 years. A subset of samples was prepared in parallel using single-end sample barcoding, then pooled and co-amplified after Illumina adapter ligation.

The CDR3 goes from the cysteine to the phenylalanine over 17 residues. CDR3 DNA only is kept here, 51 bases in frame from base 1. Trimming leaves V shorter by 5 bases and J shorter by 6 bases, with the junction holding 15 bases beyond the gene matches. The CDR1 and CDR2 encoded by the germline V gene are SGHAT and FQNNGV. What the work shows at the level of the full study, not this receptor alone: When samples were clustered directly using the F measure, samples prepared in the same batch co-clustered strongly, which prompted a batch-effect correction. The control group was slightly older than the multiple sclerosis patient group. Significantly lower normalized Chao1 diversity was found in multiple sclerosis patients than in controls, suggesting substantial peripheral T-cell clonal expansion. Significantly higher frequencies in patients than in controls were found for a few TRBV segments, including TRBV5-6, TRBV5-1 and TRBV20-1.

This sequence uses TRBV11-2 and TRBJ1-2, and 10 junctional nucleotides match TRBD1. Sequences were obtained from blood. The clonotype was recovered from a girl aged 5 to 17 with multiple sclerosis. This receptor carries the CDR3 CASSPSPGQGLGNGYTF. The nucleotide sequence reads TGTGCCAGCAGCCCCAGCCCGGGACAGGGGCTCGGGAATGGCTACACCTTC.